These 6 T cell receptor beta chains came from one sample sequenced in a study of T cells expressing NK-cell markers. TCRdb re-called the 5' RACE reads; one entry per CDR3 protein, DNA not given. Its table lists a few hundred thousand distinct CDR3 sequences. The specimen was blood T cells: a sorted CD56 or NKG2C T cell subset, CD4+ or CD8+ T cells, or bulk PBMC T cells (not recorded which). The receptors were gathered from a man younger than 35 in good health.

This sequence joins TRBV29-1 and TRBJ2-6; TCRdb calls TRBD1, which cannot be checked without DNA. CDR1 is SQVTM, CDR2 ANQGSEA, per germline. The CDR3 has 17 amino acids. CDR3 in amino acids: CSATTRQGRFGANVLTF.

The rearrangement uses TRBV6-2 or TRBV6-3 and TRBJ2-7; TCRdb indicates TRBD1, and absent DNA this call remains unverified. CDR1 and CDR2 (germline): MNHEY, SVGEGT. The CDR3 spans 15 residues. CDR3 amino acids: CASSPHGTGTYEQYF.

The gene calls are TRBV19 and TRBJ2-5; the TRBD2 assignment by TCRdb is unverifiable without DNA. Germline CDR1 is LNHDA and CDR2 is SQIVND (reference sequence). CDR3 size: 17 residues. This CDR3 is CASTQKPSGRRKETQYF. The variable domain in full, completed from reference TRBV19 and TRBJ2-5, reads DGGITQSPKYLFRKEGQNVTLSCEQNLNHDAMYWYRQDPGQGLRLIYYSQIVNDFQKGDIAEGYSVSREKKESFPLTVTSAQKNPTAFYLCASTQKPSGRRKETQYFGPGTRLLVL.

This sequence joins TRBV12-3 or TRBV12-4 and TRBJ1-4; TCRdb gives TRBD1 as the D gene, but with no DNA this cannot be confirmed. The CDR3 spans 13 residues. The CDR3 protein is CASIGTGEGKLFF.

The V and J genes are TRBV29-1 and TRBJ2-7; TCRdb picks TRBD2, but there is no DNA to check that call. This CDR3 has 12 residues. Germline V gives CDR1 SQVTM, CDR2 ANQGSEA. CDR3 loop: CSVELAGTEQYF.

The V and J genes are TRBV12-3 or TRBV12-4 and TRBJ2-1. This CDR3 has 14 amino acids. The CDR3 sequence: CASSLVRLDYEQFF.